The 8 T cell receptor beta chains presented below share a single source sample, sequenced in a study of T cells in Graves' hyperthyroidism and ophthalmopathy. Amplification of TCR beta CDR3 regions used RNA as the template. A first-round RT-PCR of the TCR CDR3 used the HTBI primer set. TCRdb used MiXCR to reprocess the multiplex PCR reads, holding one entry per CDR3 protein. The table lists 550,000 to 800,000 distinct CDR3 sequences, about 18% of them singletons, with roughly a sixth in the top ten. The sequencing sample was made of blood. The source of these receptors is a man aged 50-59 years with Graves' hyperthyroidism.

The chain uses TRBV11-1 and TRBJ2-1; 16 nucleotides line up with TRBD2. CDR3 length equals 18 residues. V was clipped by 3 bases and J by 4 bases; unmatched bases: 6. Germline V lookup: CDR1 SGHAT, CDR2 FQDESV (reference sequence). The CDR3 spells CASSLGLAGGPVYNEQFF. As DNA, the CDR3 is TGTGCCAGCAGCTTGGGACTAGCGGGAGGGCCGGTGTACAATGAGCAGTTCTTC.

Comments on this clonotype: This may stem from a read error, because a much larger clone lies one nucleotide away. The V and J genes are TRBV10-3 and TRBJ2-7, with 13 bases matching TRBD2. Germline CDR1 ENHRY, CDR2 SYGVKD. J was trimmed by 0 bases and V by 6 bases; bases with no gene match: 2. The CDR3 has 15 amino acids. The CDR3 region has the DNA TGTGCCATCAGCACTAGCGGGAGGGCCTCCTACGAGCAGTACTTC. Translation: CAISTSGRASYEQYF.

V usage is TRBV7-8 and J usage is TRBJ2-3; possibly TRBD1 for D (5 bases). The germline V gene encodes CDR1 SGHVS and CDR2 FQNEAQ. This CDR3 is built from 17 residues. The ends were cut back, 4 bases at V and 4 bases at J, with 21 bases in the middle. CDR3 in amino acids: CASSSPSFGAEADTQYF. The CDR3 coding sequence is TGTGCCAGCAGCTCCCCGTCATTTGGGGCAGAGGCAGATACGCAGTATTTT.

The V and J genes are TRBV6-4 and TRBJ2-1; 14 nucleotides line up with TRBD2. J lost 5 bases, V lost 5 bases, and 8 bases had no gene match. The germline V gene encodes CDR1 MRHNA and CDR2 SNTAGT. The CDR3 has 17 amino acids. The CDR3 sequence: CASSYLPGLAGDNEQFF. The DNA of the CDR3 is TGTGCCAGCAGTTACCTTCCGGGACTAGCGGGAGACAATGAGCAGTTCTTC.

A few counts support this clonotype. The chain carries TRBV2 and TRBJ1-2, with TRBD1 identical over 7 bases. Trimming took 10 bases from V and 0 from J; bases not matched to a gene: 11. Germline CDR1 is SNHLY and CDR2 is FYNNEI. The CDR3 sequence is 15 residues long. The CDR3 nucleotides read TGTGCCACCAGAGGGGGACAGAAAACTAACTATGGCTACACCTTC. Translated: CATRGGQKTNYGYTF.

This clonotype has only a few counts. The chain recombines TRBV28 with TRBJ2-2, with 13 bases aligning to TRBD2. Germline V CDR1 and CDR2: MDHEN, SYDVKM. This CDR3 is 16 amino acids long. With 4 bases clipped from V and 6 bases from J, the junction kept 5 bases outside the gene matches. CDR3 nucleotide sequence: TGTGCCAGCAGTTCTCGACTAGCGGGAGGTGCCGGGGAGCTGTTTTTT. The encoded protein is CASSSRLAGGAGELFF. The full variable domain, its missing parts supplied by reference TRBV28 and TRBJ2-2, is DVKVTQSSRYLVKRTGEKVFLECVQDMDHENMFWYRQDPGLGLRLIYFSYDVKMKEKGDIPEGYSVSREKKERFSLILESASTNQTSMYLCASSSRLAGGAGELFFGEGSRLTVL.

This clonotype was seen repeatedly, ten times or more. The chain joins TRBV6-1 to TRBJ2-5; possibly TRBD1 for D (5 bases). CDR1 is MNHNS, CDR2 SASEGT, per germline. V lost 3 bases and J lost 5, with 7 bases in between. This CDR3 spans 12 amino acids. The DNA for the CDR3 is TGTGCCAGCAGTGAGACAGTGGAGACCCAGTACTTC. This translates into CASSETVETQYF.

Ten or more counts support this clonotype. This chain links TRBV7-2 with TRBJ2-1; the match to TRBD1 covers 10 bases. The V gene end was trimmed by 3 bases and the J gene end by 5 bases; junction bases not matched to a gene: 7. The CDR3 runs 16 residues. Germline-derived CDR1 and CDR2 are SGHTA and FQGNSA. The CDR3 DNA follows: TGTGCCAGCAGCTTCCCCTCGGGACAGGGGCACAATGAGCAGTTCTTC. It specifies CASSFPSGQGHNEQFF. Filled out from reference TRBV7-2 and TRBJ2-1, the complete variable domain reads GAGVSQSPSNKVTEKGKDVELRCDPISGHTALYWYRQSLGQGLEFLIYFQGNSAPDKSGLPSDRFSAERTGGSVSTLTIQRTQQEDSAVYLCASSFPSGQGHNEQFFGPGTRLTVL.